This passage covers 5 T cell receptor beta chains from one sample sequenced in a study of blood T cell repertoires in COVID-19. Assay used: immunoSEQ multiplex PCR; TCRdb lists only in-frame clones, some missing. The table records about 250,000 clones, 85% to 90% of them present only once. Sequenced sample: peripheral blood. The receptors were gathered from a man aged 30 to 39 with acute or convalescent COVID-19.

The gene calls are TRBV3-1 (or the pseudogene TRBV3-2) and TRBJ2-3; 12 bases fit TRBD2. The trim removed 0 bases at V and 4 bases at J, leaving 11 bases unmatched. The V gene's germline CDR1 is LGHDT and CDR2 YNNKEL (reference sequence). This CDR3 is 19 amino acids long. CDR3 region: CASSQERWLAGGPADTQYF. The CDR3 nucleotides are TGTGCCAGCAGCCAAGAACGGTGGCTAGCGGGGGGGCCCGCAGATACGCAGTATTTT.

CDR3 in DNA: TGTGCCAGCAGCTATCCCGGGACAGGGGGTCGATGGGGCGGCAATCAGCCCCAGCATTTT. It specifies CASSYPGTGGRWGGNQPQHF. J is TRBJ1-5 and V is TRBV5-4, with 11 bases matching TRBD1. CDR1 and CDR2 (germline): SGHNT, YYREEE (reference sequence). Trimming took 3 bases from V and 2 from J; bases not matched to a gene: 16. The CDR3 loop spans 20 amino acids.

The CDR3 DNA follows: TGTGCCAGCACACGAACAGGATATAGCAATCAGCCCCAGCATTTT. This encodes CASTRTGYSNQPQHF. The rearrangement joins TRBV2 to TRBJ1-5, with D possibly matching TRBD1 (5 bases). The V end was cut by 7 bases, the J end by 0 bases, with 13 bases between. The CDR3 length is 15 residues. CDR1 is SNHLY and CDR2 is FYNNEI in the germline V gene.

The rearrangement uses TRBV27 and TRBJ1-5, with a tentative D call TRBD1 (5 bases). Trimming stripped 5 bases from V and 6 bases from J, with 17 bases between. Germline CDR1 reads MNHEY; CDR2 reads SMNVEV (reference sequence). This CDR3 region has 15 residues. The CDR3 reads CASSAYTGWTQPQHF. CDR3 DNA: TGTGCCAGCAGTGCGTACACAGGATGGACTCAGCCCCAGCATTTT.

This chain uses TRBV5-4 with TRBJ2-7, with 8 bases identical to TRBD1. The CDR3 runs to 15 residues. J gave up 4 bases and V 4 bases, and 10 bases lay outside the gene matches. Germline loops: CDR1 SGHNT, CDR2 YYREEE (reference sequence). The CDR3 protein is CASSPRGTGEYEQYF. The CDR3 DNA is TGTGCCAGCAGCCCGCGAGGGACAGGAGAATACGAGCAGTACTTC.